This passage covers 9 T cell receptor beta chains from one sample sequenced in a study of naive and memory T cell subsets. Two oligonucleotides, mixed equimolar, formed the beta constant-region primer covering TRBC1 and TRBC2. TCRdb recomputed calls from the UMI-ligation and nested PCR reads with MiXCR, one row per CDR3 protein. The sample has tens of thousands of distinct CDR3 sequences, under 15% seen once. The sequenced material came from central memory CD4+ T cells from blood. Receptor source: a human donor in good health.

This clonotype was detected only a few times. The rearrangement links TRBV7-2 to TRBJ2-5; D not resolved. Looked up from germline, CDR1 is SGHTA and CDR2 is FQGNSA. Deletions cut 5 bases from V and 1 base from J, with 8 bases between. The CDR3 contains 13 residues. The CDR3 loop is CASSRPVQETQYF. CDR3 bases: TGTGCCAGCAGCCGCCCAGTCCAAGAGACCCAGTACTTC.

The chain recombines TRBV30 with TRBJ2-3; D gene unclear. CDR3 length: 11 residues. Trimming took off 5 bases at V and 7 bases at J, with 10 bases between the two ends. Germline V CDR1 and CDR2: GTSNPN, SVGIG (reference sequence). CDR3 amino acids: CAWSYGNTQYF. The CDR3 coding sequence is TGTGCCTGGTCTTACGGAAATACGCAGTATTTT.

With respect to this clonotype: This may come from a read error, since a much larger clone is one base off. The rearrangement uses TRBV7-2 and TRBJ2-7; D possibly uses TRBD1 or TRBD2 (6 bases each). This CDR3 is 15 amino acids long. Germline CDR1 is SGHTA and CDR2 is FQGNSA. V shed 5 bases and J shed 2 bases, with 16 bases lying between them. CDR3: CASSPGAGATYEQYF. CDR3 in DNA: TGTGCCAGCAGCCCGGGGGCAGGGGCGACCTACGAGCAGTACTTC.

This clonotype was counted a few times. The gene calls are TRBV29-1 and TRBJ2-7, with 13 bases fitting TRBD2. With 5 bases clipped from V and 5 bases from J, the junction kept 6 bases outside the gene matches. The CDR3 extends over 14 amino acids. Germline-derived CDR1 and CDR2 are SQVTM and ANQGSEA. The CDR3 coding sequence is TGCAGCGTTCTTGGCGGACTAGCGGGGGACGAGCAGTACTTC. This encodes CSVLGGLAGDEQYF.

This clonotype has only a few counts. The V gene is TRBV4-3, the J gene TRBJ2-3; 9 nucleotides align to TRBD1. CDR1 and CDR2 (germline): LGHNA, YSLEER. The length of the CDR3 is 15 residues. V was clipped by 0 bases and J by 7 bases; unmatched bases: 5. CDR3 protein: CASSQDGQGFHTQYF. The CDR3, as DNA: TGCGCCAGCAGCCAAGATGGACAGGGGTTCCATACGCAGTATTTT.

The sample holds many counts of this clonotype. The CDR3 protein is CSASPIGGRVNSPLHF. CDR3 bases: TGCAGTGCTAGCCCTATCGGGGGTAGGGTTAATTCACCCCTCCACTTT. The rearrangement uses TRBV20-1 and TRBJ1-6; TRBD1 is a possible D gene (5 bases). The V gene's germline CDR1 is DFQATT and CDR2 SNEGSKA (reference sequence). The length of the CDR3 is 16 residues. V gave up 3 bases and J gave up 6 bases, with 18 bases separating them.

This clonotype turned up a few times. This clone may be a read error of a much larger clone one base away. The chain is built from TRBV7-9 and TRBJ2-7, with D tentatively TRBD1 (6 bases). Trimming stripped 5 bases from V and 3 bases from J, with 8 bases between. CDR1 is SEHNR and CDR2 is FQNEAQ in the germline V gene (reference sequence). The CDR3 runs to 12 residues. The CDR3 DNA reads as TGTGCCAGCAGCGAACAGGGCTACGAGCAGTACTTC. Translated: CASSEQGYEQYF.

This clonotype has more than one count but fewer than ten. With a much larger clone just one base away, this may be a read error. This chain links TRBV27 with TRBJ2-7; 10 positions agree with TRBD2. The germline V gene has CDR1 MNHEY and CDR2 SMNVEV (reference sequence). The V segment lost 5 bases and the J segment 4 bases; nucleotides outside the gene matches: 11. The CDR3 runs to 16 residues. The CDR3 is CASSTLASGSCYEQYF. As DNA, the CDR3 is TGTGCCAGCAGTACTCTTGCTAGCGGGAGCTGTTACGAGCAGTACTTC.

This clonotype appeared many times. The V and J genes are TRBV19 and TRBJ2-3; D remains ambiguous. The CDR3 contains 11 residues. Germline V gene data show CDR1 as LNHDA and CDR2 as SQIVND (reference sequence). V lost 6 bases, J lost 5 bases, and 6 bases lay in between. The CDR3, as DNA: TGTGCCAGTAGGACCGGAGATACGCAGTATTTT. It yields the protein CASRTGDTQYF.